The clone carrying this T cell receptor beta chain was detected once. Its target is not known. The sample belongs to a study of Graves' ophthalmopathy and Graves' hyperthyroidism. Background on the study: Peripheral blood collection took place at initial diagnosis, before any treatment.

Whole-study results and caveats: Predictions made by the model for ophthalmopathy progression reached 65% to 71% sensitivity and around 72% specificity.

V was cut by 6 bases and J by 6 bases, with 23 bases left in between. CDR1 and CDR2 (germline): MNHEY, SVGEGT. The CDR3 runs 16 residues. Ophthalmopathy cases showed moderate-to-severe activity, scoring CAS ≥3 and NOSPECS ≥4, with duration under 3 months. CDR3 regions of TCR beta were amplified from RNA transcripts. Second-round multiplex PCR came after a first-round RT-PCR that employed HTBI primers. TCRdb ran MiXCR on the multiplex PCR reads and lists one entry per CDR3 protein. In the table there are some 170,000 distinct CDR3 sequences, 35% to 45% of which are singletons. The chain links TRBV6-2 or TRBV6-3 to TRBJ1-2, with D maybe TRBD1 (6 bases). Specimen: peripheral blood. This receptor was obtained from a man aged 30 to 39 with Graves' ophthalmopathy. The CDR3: CASRPIGQFGGDGYTF. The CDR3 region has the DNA TGTGCCAGCAGACCCATCGGACAGTTCGGGGGAGATGGCTACACCTTC.